The source of this TCR beta chain is a study of T cell responses to AZD1222 COVID-19 vaccine. Worth noting for this clone: Its antigen is not known.

Libraries were prepared by immunoSEQ multiplex PCR; TCRdb keeps only in-frame clonotypes and omits some of them. The sample includes 130,000 to 150,000 clones, about nine tenths seen only once; the top ten take about 3.4%. Findings and caveats of the study: Spike-specific TCR breadth rose after two AZD1222 doses, and depth rose as well. After the peak T cell response, and only then, were repertoires sampled. Targeting of unmutated variant regions was reportedly seen in nearly half of spike-specific TCRs.

The junction had 3 bases not matched to a gene; V was cut back by 3 bases and J by 5 bases. This CDR3 spans 13 amino acids. Germline assignment: CDR1 MDHEN and CDR2 SYDVKM. The sequence was collected from an adult in good health. The starting material was peripheral blood, obtained on day 0 of MenACWY control vaccination. V and J are TRBV28 and TRBJ1-2; 7 bases align to TRBD1. The CDR3 loop reads CASSFQGVYGYTF. In DNA form, the CDR3 reads TGTGCCAGCAGTTTCCAGGGGGTATATGGCTACACCTTC.